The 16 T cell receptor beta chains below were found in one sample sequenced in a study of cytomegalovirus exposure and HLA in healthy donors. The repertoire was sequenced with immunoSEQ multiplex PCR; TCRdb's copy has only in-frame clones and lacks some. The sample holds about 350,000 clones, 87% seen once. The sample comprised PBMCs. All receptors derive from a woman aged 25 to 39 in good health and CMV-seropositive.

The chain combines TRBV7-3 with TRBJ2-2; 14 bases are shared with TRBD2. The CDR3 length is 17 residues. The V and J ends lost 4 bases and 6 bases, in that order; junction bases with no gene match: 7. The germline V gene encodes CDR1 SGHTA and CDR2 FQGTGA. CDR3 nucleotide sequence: TGTGCCAGCAGCTCGACTAGCGGGAGGGCCCGGGCCGGGGAGCTGTTTTTT. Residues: CASSSTSGRARAGELFF.

CDR3 amino acids: CASSQPSRNEQFF. CDR3 in DNA: TGTGCCAGCAGCCAACCTAGCCGTAATGAGCAGTTCTTC. This chain links TRBV4-2 with TRBJ2-1, with D possibly matching TRBD2 (5 bases). Per germline, CDR1 LGHNA and CDR2 YNFKEQ. Trimming cost V 2 bases and J 7 bases, with 9 bases left between them. The CDR3 loop spans 13 amino acids.

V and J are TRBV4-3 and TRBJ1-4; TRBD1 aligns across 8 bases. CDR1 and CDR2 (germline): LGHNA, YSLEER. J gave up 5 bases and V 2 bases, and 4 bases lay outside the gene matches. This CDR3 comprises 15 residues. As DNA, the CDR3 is TGCGCCAGCAGCCAACCCGGACAGGGAAATGAAAAACTGTTTTTT. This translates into CASSQPGQGNEKLFF.

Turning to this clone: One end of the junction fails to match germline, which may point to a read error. Here the CDR3 DNA reads TGTGCCAGCAGCGTATCGACAGGCGACAACTATGGCCACACCTTC. Translation: CASSVSTGDNYGHTF. V gene TRBV4-2 combines with J gene TRBJ1-2, with D perhaps matching TRBD1 (6 bases). The CDR3 is 15 amino acids. CDR1 is LGHNA and CDR2 is YNFKEQ in the germline V gene.

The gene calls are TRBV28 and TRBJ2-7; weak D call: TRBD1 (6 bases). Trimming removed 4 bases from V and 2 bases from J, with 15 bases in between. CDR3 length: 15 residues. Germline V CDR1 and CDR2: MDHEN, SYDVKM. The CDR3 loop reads CASSWGPGSTYEQYF. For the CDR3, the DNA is TGTGCCAGCAGTTGGGGGCCCGGGTCAACCTACGAGCAGTACTTC.

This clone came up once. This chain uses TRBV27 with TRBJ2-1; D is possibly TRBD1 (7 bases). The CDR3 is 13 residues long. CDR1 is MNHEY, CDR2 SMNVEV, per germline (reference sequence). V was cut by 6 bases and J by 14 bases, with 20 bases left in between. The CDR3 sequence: CASSPGGPGQEFF. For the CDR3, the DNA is TGTGCCAGCAGCCCCGGGGGTCCCGGACAGGAGTTCTTC.

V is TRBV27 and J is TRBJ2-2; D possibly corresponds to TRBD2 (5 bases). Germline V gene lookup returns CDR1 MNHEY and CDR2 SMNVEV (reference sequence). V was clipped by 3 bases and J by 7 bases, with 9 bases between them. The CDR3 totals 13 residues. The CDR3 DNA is TGTGCCAGCAGTTTTTTTCGGGGCGGGGAGCTGTTTTTT. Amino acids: CASSFFRGGELFF.

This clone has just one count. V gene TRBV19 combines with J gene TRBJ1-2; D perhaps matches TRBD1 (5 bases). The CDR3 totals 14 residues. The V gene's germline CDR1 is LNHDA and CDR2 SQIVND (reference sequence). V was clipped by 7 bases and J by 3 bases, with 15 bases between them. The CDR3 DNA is TGTGCCAGTACCTATAGGGGAGGGGACTATGGCTACACCTTC. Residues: CASTYRGGDYGYTF.

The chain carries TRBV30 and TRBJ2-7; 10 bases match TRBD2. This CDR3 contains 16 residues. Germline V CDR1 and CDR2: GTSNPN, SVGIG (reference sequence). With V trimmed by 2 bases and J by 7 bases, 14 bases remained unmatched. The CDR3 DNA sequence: TGTGCCTGGAGTTCGGCTAGCGGGGGTCCCCTAGGGGAGCAGTACTTC. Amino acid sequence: CAWSSASGGPLGEQYF.

The DNA of the CDR3 is TGCGCCAGCAGCCAACTCCAGGGGATCACAGATACGCAGTATTTT. Amino acid sequence: CASSQLQGITDTQYF. This sequence joins TRBV4-3 and TRBJ2-3, with D possibly TRBD1 on 6 matching bases. Germline-derived CDR1 and CDR2 are LGHNA and YSLEER. V lost 2 bases, J lost 2 bases, and 11 bases lay in between. The CDR3 contains 15 residues.

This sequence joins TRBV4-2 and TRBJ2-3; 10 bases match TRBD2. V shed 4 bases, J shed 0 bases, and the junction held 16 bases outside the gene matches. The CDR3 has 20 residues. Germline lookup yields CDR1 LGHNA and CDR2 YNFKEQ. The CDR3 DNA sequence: TGTGCCAGCAGCCCCAAGGGGGGGTTAGCGGGAGGTGCTAGCACAGATACGCAGTATTTT. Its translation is CASSPKGGLAGGASTDTQYF.

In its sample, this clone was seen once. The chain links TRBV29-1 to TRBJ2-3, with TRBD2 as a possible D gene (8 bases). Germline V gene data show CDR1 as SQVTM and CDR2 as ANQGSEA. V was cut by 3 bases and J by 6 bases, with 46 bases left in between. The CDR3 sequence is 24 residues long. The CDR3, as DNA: TGCAGCGTTGACGGGGACAGCAAAGGATTACTAGCGGCAGACTTTATACAGATACGTGATACGCAGTATTTT. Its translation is CSVDGDSKGLLAADFIQIRDTQYF.

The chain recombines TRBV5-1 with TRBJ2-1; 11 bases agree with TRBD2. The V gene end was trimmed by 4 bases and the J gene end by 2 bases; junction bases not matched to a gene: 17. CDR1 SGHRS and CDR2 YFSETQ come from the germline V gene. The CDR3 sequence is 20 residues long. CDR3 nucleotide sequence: TGCGCCAGCAGCGCCCCTACTAGCGGGAGTACCCAGGGAACCTACAATGAGCAGTTCTTC. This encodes CASSAPTSGSTQGTYNEQFF.

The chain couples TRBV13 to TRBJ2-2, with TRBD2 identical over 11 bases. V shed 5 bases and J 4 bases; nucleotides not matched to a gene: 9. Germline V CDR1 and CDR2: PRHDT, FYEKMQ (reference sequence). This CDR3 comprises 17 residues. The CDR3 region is CASSLSTSGRGTGELFF. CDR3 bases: TGTGCCAGCAGCCTGTCTACTAGCGGGAGAGGCACCGGGGAGCTGTTTTTT.

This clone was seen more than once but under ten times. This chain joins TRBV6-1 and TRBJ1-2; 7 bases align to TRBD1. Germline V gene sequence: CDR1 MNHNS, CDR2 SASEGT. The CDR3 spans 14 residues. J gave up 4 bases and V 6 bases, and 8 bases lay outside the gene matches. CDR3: CASRERGQSYGYTF. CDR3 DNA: TGTGCCAGCAGGGAACGGGGACAGTCCTATGGCTACACCTTC.

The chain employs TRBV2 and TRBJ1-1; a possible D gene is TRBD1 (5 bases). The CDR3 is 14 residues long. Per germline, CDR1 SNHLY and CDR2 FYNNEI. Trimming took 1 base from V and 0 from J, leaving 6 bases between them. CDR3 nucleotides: TGTGCCAGCAGTGAAGGGGACTTGAACACTGAAGCTTTCTTT. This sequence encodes CASSEGDLNTEAFF.